The 19 T cell receptor beta chains below all came from one sample that was sequenced in a study of monozygotic twins with cystic fibrosis. Measured with immunoSEQ multiplex PCR; TCRdb has only the in-frame clones, and not every one. The table has about 36,000 clones, nearly 85% seen once. The specimen was blood. The receptors shown here come from a girl aged 2 to 9 with cystic fibrosis.

This clone was counted a few times. The chain employs TRBV6-4 and TRBJ1-1; D is uncertain. The CDR3 has 13 amino acids. The germline V gene encodes CDR1 MRHNA and CDR2 SNTAGT. V was cut by 2 bases and J by 3 bases, with 7 bases left in between. The chain's CDR3 is CASSDRFYTEAFF. CDR3 nucleotides: TGTGCCAGCAGTGACCGGTTTTACACTGAAGCTTTCTTT.

V gene TRBV7-8 combines with J gene TRBJ1-2; no definite D call. The CDR3 length is 14 residues. V lost 3 bases and J 1 base, leaving 9 bases between the germline ends. Germline V lookup: CDR1 SGHVS, CDR2 FQNEAQ. CDR3 DNA: TGTGCCAGCAGCTTTCTAGCAAATAACTATGGCTACACCTTC. It encodes CASSFLANNYGYTF.

The genes are TRBV4-3 and TRBJ2-2; 7 bases fit TRBD1. Trimming removed 7 bases from V and 3 bases from J; junction bases left unmatched: 5. Germline-derived CDR1 and CDR2 are LGHNA and YSLEER. There are 14 residues in the CDR3. The CDR3 here is CASKGAVDTGELFF. In DNA form, the CDR3 reads TGCGCCAGCAAGGGGGCCGTGGACACCGGGGAGCTGTTTTTT.

This clone occurred a few times. CDR3 sequence (DNA): TGTGCCAGCTCACTGGACAGGGTTTATAATTCACCCCTCCACTTT. This translates into CASSLDRVYNSPLHF. The chain combines TRBV18 with TRBJ1-6; TRBD1 aligns across 8 bases. The length of the CDR3 is 15 residues. The germline V gene has CDR1 KGHSH and CDR2 LQKENI. V gave up 4 bases and J gave up 4 bases; unmatched junction bases: 3.

The chain has TRBV30 and TRBJ2-1; 13 positions agree with TRBD2. Germline lookup yields CDR1 GTSNPN and CDR2 SVGIG (reference sequence). This CDR3 is built from 15 residues. V lost 2 bases to trimming and J lost 9 bases; unmatched junction nucleotides: 7. CDR3: CAWSQGLAGIVEQFF. CDR3 nucleotides: TGTGCCTGGAGTCAGGGACTAGCGGGGATAGTTGAGCAGTTCTTC.

This clone showed up just a few times. The chain links TRBV11-2 to TRBJ1-2; no firm D call. This CDR3 spans 13 amino acids. The V gene lost 5 bases and the J gene lost 5 bases, with 12 bases spanning the gap. In germline, CDR1 is SGHAT, CDR2 FQNNGV. The CDR3 nucleotides read TGTGCCAGCAGCCCGAGGACGGGATATGGCTACACCTTC. Translating gives CASSPRTGYGYTF.

The V gene is TRBV4-2, the J gene TRBJ2-1; D ambiguous. V lost 1 base, J lost 6 bases, and 7 bases lay in between. Germline-derived CDR1 and CDR2 are LGHNA and YNFKEQ. There are 13 residues in the CDR3. The CDR3 nucleotides are TGTGCCAGCAGCCAAGGAGTGGGCAATGAGCAGTTCTTC. Translated, it gives CASSQGVGNEQFF.

The chain couples TRBV6-1 to TRBJ2-5, with TRBD1 as a possible D gene (6 bases). The J call may be wrong; the DNA end is better matched by TRBJ2-7. This CDR3 region has 15 residues. Germline V lookup: CDR1 MNHNS, CDR2 SASEGT. CDR3 amino acids: CASGRPGHLSYEQYF. The CDR3 coding sequence is TGTGCCAGCGGCAGGCCGGGACACCTAAGCTACGAGCAGTACTTC.

The rearrangement joins TRBV7-8 to TRBJ2-1, with 7 bases lining up with TRBD1. The CDR3 sequence is 15 residues long. From germline, CDR1 is SGHVS and CDR2 FQNEAQ. J was trimmed by 3 bases and V by 6 bases; bases with no gene match: 8. CDR3 in amino acids: CASSRATGFYNEQFF. Written as DNA, the CDR3 is TGTGCCAGCAGTCGGGCGACAGGGTTCTACAATGAGCAGTTCTTC. The whole variable domain, remainder taken from reference TRBV7-8 and TRBJ2-1, is GAGVSQSPRYKVAKRGQDVALRCDPISGHVSLFWYQQALGQGPEFLTYFQNEAQLDKSGLPSDRFFAERPEGSVSTLKIQRTQQEDSAVYLCASSRATGFYNEQFFGPGTRLTVL.

This rearrangement joins TRBV6-4 to TRBJ2-1; either TRBD1 or TRBD2 may fit D (7 bases each). The CDR3 has 13 amino acids. CDR1 and CDR2 (germline): MRHNA, SNTAGT. Deletions cut 6 bases from V and 6 bases from J, with 12 bases between. The CDR3: CASRGGTVNEQFF. The CDR3 DNA follows: TGTGCCAGCAGGGGGGGGACAGTCAATGAGCAGTTCTTC.

DNA of the CDR3: TGCAGCGTTAATAATGGACAGGGGGTTTCTGGGGCCAACGTCCTGACTTTC. As protein: CSVNNGQGVSGANVLTF. The J gene is TRBJ2-6, the V gene TRBV29-1; TRBD1 matches at 10 bases. CDR3 size: 17 residues. Germline-derived CDR1 and CDR2 are SQVTM and ANQGSEA. V lost 5 bases and J lost 1; bases outside the gene matches: 8.

This chain joins TRBV4-3 and TRBJ2-3, with D perhaps matching TRBD1 (5 bases). CDR3 length equals 11 residues. V gave up 5 bases and J gave up 6 bases, with 6 bases separating them. Per the germline V gene, CDR1 is LGHNA and CDR2 is YSLEER. DNA for the CDR3: TGCGCCAGCAGCAACAGGGATACGCAGTATTTT. Its translation: CASSNRDTQYF.

This chain joins TRBV4-2 and TRBJ1-2; D unclear. Trimming removed 0 bases from V and 5 bases from J, with 10 bases in between. In germline, CDR1 is LGHNA, CDR2 YNFKEQ. This CDR3 has 14 amino acids. The CDR3 DNA follows: TGTGCCAGCAGCCAAGAAGTCCCACCTTATGGCTACACCTTC. As protein: CASSQEVPPYGYTF.

The V call is TRBV6-5, the J call TRBJ1-1; 10 nucleotides line up with TRBD1. The germline CDR1 and CDR2 sequences are MNHEY and SVGAGI. The V and J ends lost 5 bases and 6 bases, in that order; junction bases with no gene match: 9. The CDR3 is made up of 15 amino acids. The CDR3 here is CASSVTRDRGAEAFF. As DNA, the CDR3 is TGTGCCAGCAGTGTGACCCGGGACAGGGGCGCTGAAGCTTTCTTT.

The chain employs TRBV25-1 and TRBJ1-4; D remains ambiguous. This CDR3 contains 16 residues. Germline V gene sequence: CDR1 MGHDK, CDR2 SYGVNS. The ends were cut back, 1 base at V and 3 bases at J, with 12 bases in the middle. As DNA, the CDR3 is TGTGCCAGCAGTGAATCAACAGTCCTTTCTAATGAAAAACTGTTTTTT. Protein sequence: CASSESTVLSNEKLFF.

This clone was recorded only once. The V and J genes are TRBV4-1 and TRBJ2-1; no firm D call. Germline loops: CDR1 MGHRA, CDR2 YSYEKL. This CDR3 has 15 amino acids. Trimming cost V 6 bases and J 0 bases, with 12 bases left between them. CDR3 amino acids: CASRQHQGSYNEQFF. The CDR3 DNA reads as TGCGCCAGCAGACAACATCAAGGCTCCTACAATGAGCAGTTCTTC.

The rearrangement joins TRBV7-3 to TRBJ1-1, with no clear D. Trimming left V 5 bases short and J 1 base short, with 8 bases between. Germline values: CDR1 SGHTA, CDR2 FQGTGA. This CDR3 spans 13 amino acids. CDR3 bases: TGTGCCAGCAGCACTGGAAAGAACACTGAAGCTTTCTTT. It translates to CASSTGKNTEAFF.

The V gene is TRBV4-3, the J gene TRBJ2-1; 7 nucleotides align to TRBD1. The CDR3 consists of 15 residues. Trimming cost V 0 bases and J 9 bases; bases outside gene matches: 8. Germline V CDR1 and CDR2: LGHNA, YSLEER. In DNA form, the CDR3 reads TGCGCCAGCAGCCAAGAATCCAGGGGGACCACTGAGCAGTTCTTC. Translating gives CASSQESRGTTEQFF.

This chain joins TRBV30 and TRBJ1-2; 8 bases line up with TRBD1. The CDR3 extends over 13 amino acids. Per the germline V gene, CDR1 is GTSNPN and CDR2 is SVGIG (reference sequence). J gave up 7 bases and V 2 bases, and 6 bases lay outside the gene matches. In nucleotides, the CDR3 is TGTGCCTGGAGTATGGGACAGGCGGGTGGCTACACCTTC. This codes for CAWSMGQAGGYTF.